Listed here are 13 T cell receptor beta chains from one sample, sequenced in a study of blood T cell repertoires in COVID-19. TCRdb's copy holds only in-frame clones and misses some; the assay was immunoSEQ multiplex PCR. The table includes under 200,000 clones, under 80% detected once. Source material: peripheral blood. The receptors derive from a man aged 70 or older with acute or convalescent COVID-19.

This clone was counted between two and nine times. Other DNA sequences in the sample encode the same CDR3. The CDR3 DNA follows: TGTGCCAGCAGCCCGGGACAGGGGGAATCACCCCTCCACTTT. Amino acid sequence: CASSPGQGESPLHF. This chain connects TRBV3-1 (or the pseudogene TRBV3-2) to TRBJ1-6, with TRBD1 matching 11 bases. Germline CDR1 LGHDT, CDR2 YNNKEL (reference sequence). CDR3 size: 14 residues. V lost 4 bases and J lost 10; bases outside the gene matches: 3.

The chain links TRBV29-1 to TRBJ2-2; no clear D. With 4 bases removed from V and 4 bases from J, the gap between germline ends came to 7 bases. This CDR3 comprises 12 residues. CDR1 and CDR2 from the germline V gene are SQVTM and ANQGSEA. The CDR3: CSVARSTGELFF. CDR3 in DNA: TGCAGCGTTGCGAGGTCCACCGGGGAGCTGTTTTTT.

The chain is built from TRBV19 and TRBJ2-7, with 13 bases identical to TRBD2. Germline V gives CDR1 LNHDA, CDR2 SQIVND (reference sequence). The CDR3 covers 14 residues. The trim removed 4 bases at V and 6 bases at J, leaving 3 bases unmatched. Here the CDR3 reads CASSTGLAGVEQYF. As DNA, the CDR3 is TGTGCCAGTAGTACCGGACTAGCGGGAGTCGAGCAGTACTTC.

The chain has TRBV19 and TRBJ1-3; D is unresolved. CDR3 size: 10 residues. The V end was cut by 5 bases, the J end by 7 bases, with 3 bases between. Germline lookup yields CDR1 LNHDA and CDR2 SQIVND (reference sequence). The chain's CDR3 is CASSLNTIYF. The CDR3 DNA sequence: TGTGCCAGTAGTCTCAACACCATATATTTT.

In its sample, this clone was seen once. V usage is TRBV27 and J usage is TRBJ1-1; 9 positions agree with TRBD1. Per the germline V gene, CDR1 is MNHEY and CDR2 is SMNVEV (reference sequence). V shed 8 bases and J 5 bases; nucleotides not matched to a gene: 12. This CDR3 has 15 residues. The CDR3 loop reads CASATGGGGRTEAFF. The CDR3 DNA reads as TGTGCCAGCGCAACAGGGGGCGGGGGACGGACTGAAGCTTTCTTT.

The V call is TRBV27, the J call TRBJ2-3; 16 nucleotides align to TRBD2. V was pared by 1 base and J by 6 bases, with 10 bases of the junction left unmatched. There are 19 residues in the CDR3. Germline assignment: CDR1 MNHEY and CDR2 SMNVEV (reference sequence). The DNA of the CDR3 is TGTGCCAGCAGTTTATTCGGGACGGGGACTAGCGGGGGGGCGGATACGCAGTATTTT. Its translation is CASSLFGTGTSGGADTQYF.

This sequence joins TRBV14 and TRBJ2-5, with 13 bases that match TRBD2. Trimming cost V 6 bases and J 5 bases; bases outside gene matches: 9. This CDR3 comprises 16 residues. Germline-derived CDR1 and CDR2 are SGHDN and FVKESK. The CDR3 DNA is TGTGCCAGCAGTCGTAGACTAGCGGGAGGCGTGGAGACCCAGTACTTC. It specifies CASSRRLAGGVETQYF.

V usage is TRBV7-6 and J usage is TRBJ2-7; 9 positions match TRBD1. V was pared by 1 base and J by 1 base, with 5 bases of the junction left unmatched. Germline V gives CDR1 SGHVS, CDR2 FNYEAQ. The CDR3 runs 16 residues. The CDR3 loop reads CASSLEAGTGSYEQYF. CDR3 nucleotides: TGTGCCAGCAGCTTAGAAGCCGGGACAGGGTCCTACGAGCAGTACTTC.

This clone was observed a few times. The chain links TRBV18 to TRBJ2-1, with 9 bases lining up with TRBD1. Germline V gene data show CDR1 as KGHSH and CDR2 as LQKENI. Trimming cost V 5 bases and J 10 bases; bases outside gene matches: 9. The CDR3 extends over 14 amino acids. The CDR3 spells CASSGDRAGYEQFF. The DNA of the CDR3 is TGTGCCAGCTCAGGGGACAGGGCAGGCTACGAGCAGTTCTTC. Filled out from reference TRBV18 and TRBJ2-1, the complete variable domain reads NAGVMQNPRHLVRRRGQEARLRCSPMKGHSHVYWYRQLPEEGLKFMVYLQKENIIDESGMPKERFSAEFPKEGPSILRIQQVVRGDSAAYFCASSGDRAGYEQFFGPGTRLTVL.

This clone was counted only a few times. The CDR3 coding sequence is TGTGCCAGCAGCCAAGGCCTAGCGGGGGGGTTCCAAGAGACCCAGTACTTC. This sequence encodes CASSQGLAGGFQETQYF. The rearrangement uses TRBV14 and TRBJ2-5; 12 bases align to TRBD2. CDR3 length equals 17 residues. The V gene end was trimmed by 1 base and the J gene end by 1 base; junction bases not matched to a gene: 4. From germline, CDR1 is SGHDN and CDR2 FVKESK.

The rearrangement links TRBV7-9 to TRBJ1-1; D not certain. Trimming removed 5 bases at V and 6 bases at J, with 16 bases between. CDR1 is SEHNR, CDR2 FQNEAQ, per germline (reference sequence). The CDR3 is 14 residues long. The CDR3 spells CASSGSGRSPEAFF. The CDR3 DNA reads as TGTGCCAGCAGCGGCTCAGGTCGGTCTCCTGAAGCTTTCTTT.

The J gene is TRBJ1-1, the V gene TRBV19, with TRBD1 matching 9 bases. The junction had 13 bases not matched to a gene; V was cut back by 7 bases and J by 4 bases. Germline V gene lookup returns CDR1 LNHDA and CDR2 SQIVND (reference sequence). The CDR3 consists of 16 residues. Here the CDR3 reads CASNPGQGGVGTEAFF. The DNA for the CDR3 is TGTGCCAGTAATCCGGGACAGGGAGGGGTGGGCACTGAAGCTTTCTTT.

This clone was detected a few times. The chain joins TRBV6-6 to TRBJ2-7; 10 bases are a match to TRBD2. CDR1 MNHNY and CDR2 SVGAGI come from the germline V gene (reference sequence). The CDR3 contains 15 residues. V gave up 7 bases and J gave up 2 bases; unmatched junction bases: 8. The CDR3 coding sequence is TGTGCCAGCACGACCGGAGGGACTAGCGCCTACGAGCAGTACTTC. Translation gives CASTTGGTSAYEQYF.